The source of this TCR beta chain is a study of T cell responses to AZD1222 COVID-19 vaccine. Only in-frame clones appear in the TCRdb table, and some are missing; sequencing was by immunoSEQ multiplex PCR. The repertoire holds about 200,000 clones, approximately 92% seen once, with approximately 1.3% in the top ten. The CDR3 consists of 14 residues. In germline, CDR1 is SNHLY, CDR2 FYNNEI. V lost 6 bases, J lost 3 bases, and 12 bases lay in between. V is TRBV2 and J is TRBJ1-3, with D possibly matching TRBD1 (6 bases). The input for sequencing was peripheral blood, taken on day 0 of AZD1222 vaccination. The receptor's source is an adult in good health. CDR3 nucleotide sequence: TGTGCCAGCAGCCAGGGGCTGGTTGGAAACACCATATATTTT. It codes for CASSQGLVGNTIYF. The full variable domain, in which reference TRBV2 and TRBJ1-3 provide the parts outside the CDR3, is EPEVTQTPSHQVTQMGQEVILRCVPISNHLYFYWYRQILGQKVEFLVSFYNNEISEKSEIFDDQFSVERPDGSNFTLKIRSTKLEDSAMYFCASSQGLVGNTIYFGEGSWLTVV.